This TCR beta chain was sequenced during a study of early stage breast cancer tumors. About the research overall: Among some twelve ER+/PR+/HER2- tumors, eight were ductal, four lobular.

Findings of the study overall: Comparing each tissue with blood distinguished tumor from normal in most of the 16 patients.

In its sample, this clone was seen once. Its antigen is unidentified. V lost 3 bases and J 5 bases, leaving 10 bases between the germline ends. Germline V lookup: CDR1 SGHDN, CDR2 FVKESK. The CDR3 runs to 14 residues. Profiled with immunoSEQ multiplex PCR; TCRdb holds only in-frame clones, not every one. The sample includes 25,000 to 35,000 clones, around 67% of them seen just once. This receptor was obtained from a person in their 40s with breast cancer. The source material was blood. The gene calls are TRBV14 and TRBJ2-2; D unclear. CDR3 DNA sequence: TGTGCCAGCAGCCAGGTTTTGGTTACCGGGGAGCTGTTTTTT. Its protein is CASSQVLVTGELFF.